Below are 3 T cell receptor beta chains sequenced from a single sample in a study of T-cell memory formation after mild COVID-19. TCRdb recomputed calls from the 5' RACE reads with MiXCR, one row per CDR3 protein. This table holds tens of thousands of distinct CDR3 sequences, around a quarter found once. The sequencing input was PBMCs or a T cell subset sorted from them (not recorded which). The receptors originated from a young man who had mild COVID-19 (a few samples of this study predate the infection). Cell type and time point are not known.

The chain has TRBV4-1 and TRBJ2-5; no reliable D call. The CDR3 contains 15 residues. The V gene's germline CDR1 is MGHRA and CDR2 YSYEKL. Trimming shortened V by 0 bases and J by 1 base, and 9 bases separated the two germline ends. The CDR3 sequence is CASSQDQGGQETQYF. The CDR3 DNA sequence: TGCGCCAGCAGCCAAGATCAAGGCGGCCAAGAGACCCAGTACTTC.

The genes are TRBV20-1 and TRBJ2-5; 11 nucleotides agree with TRBD2. The V and J ends lost 8 bases and 8 bases, in that order; junction bases with no gene match: 22. The CDR3 runs to 17 residues. Germline V gives CDR1 DFQATT, CDR2 SNEGSKA (reference sequence). This CDR3 reads CSSPPGLAENYDPTQYF. The CDR3 nucleotides are TGCAGTTCACCTCCGGGACTAGCGGAGAACTACGACCCAACCCAGTACTTC.

This clonotype was counted a few times. V and J are TRBV28 and TRBJ2-2, with D hard to call. The germline V gene has CDR1 MDHEN and CDR2 SYDVKM. Trimming shortened V by 6 bases and J by 7 bases, and 15 bases separated the two germline ends. This CDR3 is 14 amino acids long. The CDR3 region is CASSMTHSGGELFF. The DNA of the CDR3 is TGTGCCAGCAGCATGACACATTCGGGCGGGGAGCTGTTTTTT.